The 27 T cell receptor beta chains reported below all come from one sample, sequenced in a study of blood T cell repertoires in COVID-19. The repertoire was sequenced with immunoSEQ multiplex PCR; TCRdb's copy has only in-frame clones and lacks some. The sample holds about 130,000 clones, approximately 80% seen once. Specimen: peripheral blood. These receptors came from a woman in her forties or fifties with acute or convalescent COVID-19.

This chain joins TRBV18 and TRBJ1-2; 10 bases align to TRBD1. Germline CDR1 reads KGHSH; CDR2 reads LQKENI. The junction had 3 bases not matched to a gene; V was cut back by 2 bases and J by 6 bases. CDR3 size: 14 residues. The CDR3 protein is CASSPSGTGDGYTF. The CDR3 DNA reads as TGTGCCAGCTCACCATCCGGGACAGGGGATGGCTACACCTTC.

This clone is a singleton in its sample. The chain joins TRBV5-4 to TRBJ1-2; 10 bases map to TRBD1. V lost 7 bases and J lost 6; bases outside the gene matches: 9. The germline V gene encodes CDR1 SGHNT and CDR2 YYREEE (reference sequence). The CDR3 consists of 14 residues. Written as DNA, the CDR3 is TGTGCCAGCGGCGGAGGACAGGGGGTAAATGGCTACACCTTC. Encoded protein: CASGGGQGVNGYTF.

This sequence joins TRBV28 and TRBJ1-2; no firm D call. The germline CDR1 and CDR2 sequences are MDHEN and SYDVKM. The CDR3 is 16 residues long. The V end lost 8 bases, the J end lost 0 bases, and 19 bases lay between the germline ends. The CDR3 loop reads CASFLGGIFTNYGYTF. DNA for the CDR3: TGTGCCAGCTTCCTTGGAGGGATATTCACTAACTATGGCTACACCTTC.

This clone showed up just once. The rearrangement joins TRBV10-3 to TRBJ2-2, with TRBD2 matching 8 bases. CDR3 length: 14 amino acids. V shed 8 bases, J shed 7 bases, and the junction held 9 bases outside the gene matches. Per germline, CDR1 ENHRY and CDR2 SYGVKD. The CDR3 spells CAIAAGGADGELFF. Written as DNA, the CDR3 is TGTGCCATCGCGGCGGGGGGAGCTGACGGGGAGCTGTTTTTT.

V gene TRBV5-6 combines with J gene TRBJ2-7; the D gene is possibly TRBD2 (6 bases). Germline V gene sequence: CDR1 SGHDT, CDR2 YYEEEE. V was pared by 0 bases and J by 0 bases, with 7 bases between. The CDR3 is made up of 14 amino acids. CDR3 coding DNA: TGTGCCAGCAGCTTGGACGGGAGCTCCTACGAGCAGTACTTC. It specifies CASSLDGSSYEQYF.

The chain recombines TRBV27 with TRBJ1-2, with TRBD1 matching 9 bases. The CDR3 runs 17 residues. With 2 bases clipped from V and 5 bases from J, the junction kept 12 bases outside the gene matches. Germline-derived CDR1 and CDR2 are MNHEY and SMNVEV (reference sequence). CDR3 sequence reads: CASSLLAGTGFGYGYTF. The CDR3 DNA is TGTGCCAGCAGTTTACTAGCCGGGACAGGGTTTGGTTATGGCTACACCTTC.

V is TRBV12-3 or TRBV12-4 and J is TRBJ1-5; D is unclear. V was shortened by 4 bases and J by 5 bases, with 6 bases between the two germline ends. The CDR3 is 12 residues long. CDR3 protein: CASSSGYQPQHF. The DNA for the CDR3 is TGTGCCAGCAGTTCGGGGTATCAGCCCCAGCATTTT.

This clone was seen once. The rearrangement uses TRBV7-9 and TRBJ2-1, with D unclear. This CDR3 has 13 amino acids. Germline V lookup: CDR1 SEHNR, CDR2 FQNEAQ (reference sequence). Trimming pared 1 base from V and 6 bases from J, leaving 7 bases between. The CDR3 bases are TGTGCCAGCAGCTTAGGTCAGTTCAATGAGCAGTTCTTC. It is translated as CASSLGQFNEQFF.

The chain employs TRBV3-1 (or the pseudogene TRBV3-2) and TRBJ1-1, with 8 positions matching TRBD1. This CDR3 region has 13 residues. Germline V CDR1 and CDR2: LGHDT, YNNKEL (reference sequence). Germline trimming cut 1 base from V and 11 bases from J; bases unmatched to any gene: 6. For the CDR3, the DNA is TGTGCCAGCAGCCAAGGCCAGGGGGCTTTTGCTTTCTTT. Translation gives CASSQGQGAFAFF.

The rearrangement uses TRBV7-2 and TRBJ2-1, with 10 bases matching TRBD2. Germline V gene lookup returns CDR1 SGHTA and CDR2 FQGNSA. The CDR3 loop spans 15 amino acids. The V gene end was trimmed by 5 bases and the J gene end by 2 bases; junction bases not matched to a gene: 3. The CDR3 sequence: CASSPTSGAYNEQFF. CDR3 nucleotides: TGTGCCAGCAGCCCAACTAGCGGGGCCTACAATGAGCAGTTCTTC.

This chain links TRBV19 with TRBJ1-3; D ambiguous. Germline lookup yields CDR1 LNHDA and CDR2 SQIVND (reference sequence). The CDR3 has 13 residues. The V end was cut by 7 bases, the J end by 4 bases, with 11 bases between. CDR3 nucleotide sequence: TGTGCCAGTACAGTAATGTCCGGAAACACCATATATTTT. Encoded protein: CASTVMSGNTIYF.

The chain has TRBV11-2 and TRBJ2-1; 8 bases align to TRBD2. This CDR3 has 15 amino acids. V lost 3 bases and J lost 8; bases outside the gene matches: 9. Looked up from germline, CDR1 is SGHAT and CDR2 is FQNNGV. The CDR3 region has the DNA TGTGCCAGCAGCTTCTTCGCGGGGGGCCGAGATGAGCAGTTCTTC. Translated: CASSFFAGGRDEQFF.

The CDR3 DNA reads TGTGCCAGCAGCCGACCGGGACAGCGAATTGAGCAGTACTTC. Residues: CASSRPGQRIEQYF. The chain carries TRBV14 and TRBJ2-7; 7 nucleotides agree with TRBD1. The CDR3 sequence is 14 residues long. From germline, CDR1 is SGHDN and CDR2 FVKESK. V was clipped by 4 bases and J by 7 bases; unmatched bases: 10.

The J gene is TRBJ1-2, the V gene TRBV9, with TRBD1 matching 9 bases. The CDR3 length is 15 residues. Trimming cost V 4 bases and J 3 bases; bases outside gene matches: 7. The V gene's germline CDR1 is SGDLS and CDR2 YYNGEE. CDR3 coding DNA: TGTGCCAGCAGCCCCCGGACAGGGGAAGACTATGGCTACACCTTC. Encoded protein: CASSPRTGEDYGYTF. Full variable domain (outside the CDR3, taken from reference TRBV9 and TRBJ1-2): DSGVTQTPKHLITATGQRVTLRCSPRSGDLSVYWYQQSLDQGLQFLIQYYNGEERAKGNILERFSAQQFPDLHSELNLSSLELGDSALYFCASSPRTGEDYGYTFGSGTRLTVV.

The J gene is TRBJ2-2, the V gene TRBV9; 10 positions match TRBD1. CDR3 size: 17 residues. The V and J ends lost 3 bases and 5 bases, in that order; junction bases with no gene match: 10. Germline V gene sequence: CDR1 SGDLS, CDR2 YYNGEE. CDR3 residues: CASSALGTGVGTGELFF. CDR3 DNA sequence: TGTGCCAGCAGCGCTCTTGGGACAGGGGTTGGAACCGGGGAGCTGTTTTTT.

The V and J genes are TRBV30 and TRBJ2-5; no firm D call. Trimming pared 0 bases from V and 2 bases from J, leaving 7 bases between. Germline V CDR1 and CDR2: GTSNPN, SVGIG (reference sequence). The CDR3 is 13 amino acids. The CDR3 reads CAWSVLLQETQYF. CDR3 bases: TGTGCCTGGAGTGTCTTGCTACAAGAGACCCAGTACTTC.

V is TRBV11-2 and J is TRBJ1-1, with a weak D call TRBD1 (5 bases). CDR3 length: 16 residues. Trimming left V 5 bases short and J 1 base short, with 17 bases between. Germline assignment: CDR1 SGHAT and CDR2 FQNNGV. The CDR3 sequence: CASSRGAQRANTEAFF. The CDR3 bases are TGTGCCAGCAGCCGCGGGGCCCAGAGAGCGAACACTGAAGCTTTCTTT.

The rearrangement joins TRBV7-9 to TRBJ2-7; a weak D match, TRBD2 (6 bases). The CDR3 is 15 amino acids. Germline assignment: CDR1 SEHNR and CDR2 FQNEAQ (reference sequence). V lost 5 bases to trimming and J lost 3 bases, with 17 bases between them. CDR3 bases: TGTGCCAGCAGCGGAGGGACTCTAAAGCTCTACGAGCAGTACTTC. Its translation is CASSGGTLKLYEQYF.

CDR3 coding DNA: TGTGCCAGTAGTCCTGACAGACCTCAGCCCCAGCATTTT. Amino acid sequence: CASSPDRPQPQHF. This rearrangement joins TRBV19 to TRBJ1-5, with TRBD1 as a possible D gene (5 bases). This CDR3 has 13 amino acids. Trimming cost V 5 bases and J 6 bases, with 11 bases left between them. The germline V gene encodes CDR1 LNHDA and CDR2 SQIVND (reference sequence).

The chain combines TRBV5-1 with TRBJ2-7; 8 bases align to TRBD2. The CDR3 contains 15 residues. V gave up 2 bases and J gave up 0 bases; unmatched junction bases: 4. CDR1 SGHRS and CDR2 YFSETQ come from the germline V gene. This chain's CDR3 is CASSFSGAGSYEQYF. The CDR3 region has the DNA TGCGCCAGCAGCTTTAGCGGGGCTGGCTCCTACGAGCAGTACTTC.

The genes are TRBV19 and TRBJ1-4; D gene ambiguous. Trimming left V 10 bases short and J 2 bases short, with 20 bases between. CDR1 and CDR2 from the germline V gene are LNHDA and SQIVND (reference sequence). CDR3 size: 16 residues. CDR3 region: CATRGRMQSTNEKLFF. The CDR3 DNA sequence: TGTGCCACAAGAGGGAGAATGCAATCGACTAATGAAAAACTGTTTTTT.

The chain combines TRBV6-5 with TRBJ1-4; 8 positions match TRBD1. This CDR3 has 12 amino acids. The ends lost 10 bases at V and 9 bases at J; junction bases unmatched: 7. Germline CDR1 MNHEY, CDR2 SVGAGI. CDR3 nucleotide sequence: TGTGCCACCCAGGACAGGGAACAAAAACTGTTTTTT. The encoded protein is CATQDREQKLFF.

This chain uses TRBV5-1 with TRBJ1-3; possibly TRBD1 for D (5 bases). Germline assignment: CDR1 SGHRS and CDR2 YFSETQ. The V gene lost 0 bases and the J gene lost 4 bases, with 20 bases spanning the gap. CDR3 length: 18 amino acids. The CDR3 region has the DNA TGCGCCAGCAGCTTGGGTTGGGGCATCGAGTCATCCGGAAACACCATATATTTT. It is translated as CASSLGWGIESSGNTIYF.

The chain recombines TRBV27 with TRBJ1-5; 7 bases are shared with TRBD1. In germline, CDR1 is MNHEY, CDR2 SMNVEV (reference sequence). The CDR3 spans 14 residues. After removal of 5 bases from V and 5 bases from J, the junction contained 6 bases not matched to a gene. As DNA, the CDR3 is TGTGCCAGCAGTAGAGAGGGGGCGGATCAGCCCCAGCATTTT. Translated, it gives CASSREGADQPQHF.

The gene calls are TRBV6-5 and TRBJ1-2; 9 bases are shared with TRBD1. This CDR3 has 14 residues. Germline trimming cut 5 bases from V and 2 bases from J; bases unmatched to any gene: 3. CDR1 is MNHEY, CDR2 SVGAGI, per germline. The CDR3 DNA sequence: TGTGCCAGCAGTCCCGGACAGGGGAACTATGGCTACACCTTC. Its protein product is CASSPGQGNYGYTF.

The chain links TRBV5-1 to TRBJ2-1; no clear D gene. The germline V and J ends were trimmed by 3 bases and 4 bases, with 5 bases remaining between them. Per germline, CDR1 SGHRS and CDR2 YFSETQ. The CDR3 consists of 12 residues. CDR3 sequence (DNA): TGCGCCAGCAGCTGGGCTTACAATGAGCAGTTCTTC. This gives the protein CASSWAYNEQFF.

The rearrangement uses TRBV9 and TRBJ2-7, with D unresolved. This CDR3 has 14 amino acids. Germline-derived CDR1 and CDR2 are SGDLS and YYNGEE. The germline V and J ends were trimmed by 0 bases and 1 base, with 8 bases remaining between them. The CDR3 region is CASSVAWASYEQYF. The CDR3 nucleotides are TGTGCCAGCAGCGTAGCGTGGGCATCCTACGAGCAGTACTTC.